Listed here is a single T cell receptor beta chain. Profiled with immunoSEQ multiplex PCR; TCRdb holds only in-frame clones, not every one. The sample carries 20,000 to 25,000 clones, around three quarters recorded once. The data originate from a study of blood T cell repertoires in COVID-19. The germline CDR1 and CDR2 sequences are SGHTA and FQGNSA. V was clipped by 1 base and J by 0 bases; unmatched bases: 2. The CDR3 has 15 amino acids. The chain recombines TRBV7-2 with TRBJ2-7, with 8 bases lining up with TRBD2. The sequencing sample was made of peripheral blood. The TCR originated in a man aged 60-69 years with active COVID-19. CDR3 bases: TGTGCCAGCAGCTTAGTAGCGGGAAACTCCTACGAGCAGTACTTC. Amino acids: CASSLVAGNSYEQYF.